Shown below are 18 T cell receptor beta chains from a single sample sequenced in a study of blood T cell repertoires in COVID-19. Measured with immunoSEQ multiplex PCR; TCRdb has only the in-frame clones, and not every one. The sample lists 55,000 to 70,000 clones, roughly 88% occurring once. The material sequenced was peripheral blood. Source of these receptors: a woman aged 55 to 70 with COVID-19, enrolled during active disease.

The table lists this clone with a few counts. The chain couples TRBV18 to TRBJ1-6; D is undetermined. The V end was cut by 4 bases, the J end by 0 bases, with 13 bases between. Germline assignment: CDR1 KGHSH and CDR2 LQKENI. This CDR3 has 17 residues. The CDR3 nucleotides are TGTGCCAGCTCACTAAATGCAGAAAGCTCCTATAATTCACCCCTCCACTTT. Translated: CASSLNAESSYNSPLHF.

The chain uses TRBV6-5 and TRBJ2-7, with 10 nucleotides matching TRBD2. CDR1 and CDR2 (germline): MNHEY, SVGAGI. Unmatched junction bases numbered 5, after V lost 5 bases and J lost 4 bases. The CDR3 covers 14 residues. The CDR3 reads CASSPSGRMYEQYF. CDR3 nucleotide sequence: TGTGCCAGCAGTCCTAGCGGGAGAATGTACGAGCAGTACTTC.

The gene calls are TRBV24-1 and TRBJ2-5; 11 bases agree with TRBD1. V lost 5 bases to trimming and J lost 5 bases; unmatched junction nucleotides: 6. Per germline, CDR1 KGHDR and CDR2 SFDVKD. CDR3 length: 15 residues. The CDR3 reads CATSGTGGPTETQYF. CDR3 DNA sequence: TGTGCCACCAGTGGGACAGGGGGCCCAACGGAGACCCAGTACTTC.

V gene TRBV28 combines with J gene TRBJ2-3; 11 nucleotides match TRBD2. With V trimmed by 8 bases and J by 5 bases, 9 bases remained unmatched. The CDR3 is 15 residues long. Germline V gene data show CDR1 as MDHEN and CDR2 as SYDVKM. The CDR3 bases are TGTGCCAGCGGATCCGGTCTAGCGGGAGGAGATACGCAGTATTTT. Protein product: CASGSGLAGGDTQYF. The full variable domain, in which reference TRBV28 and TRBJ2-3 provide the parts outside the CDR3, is DVKVTQSSRYLVKRTGEKVFLECVQDMDHENMFWYRQDPGLGLRLIYFSYDVKMKEKGDIPEGYSVSREKKERFSLILESASTNQTSMYLCASGSGLAGGDTQYFGPGTRLTVL.

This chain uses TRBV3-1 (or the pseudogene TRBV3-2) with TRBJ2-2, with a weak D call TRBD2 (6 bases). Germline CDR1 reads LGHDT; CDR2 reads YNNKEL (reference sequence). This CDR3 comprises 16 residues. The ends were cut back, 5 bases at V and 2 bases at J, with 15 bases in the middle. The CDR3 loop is CASSTHDAGNTGELFF. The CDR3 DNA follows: TGTGCCAGCAGCACCCACGACGCGGGAAACACCGGGGAGCTGTTTTTT.

CDR3 sequence: CASSPVSKAGKGGYTF. The CDR3 nucleotides are TGTGCCAGCAGCCCAGTTTCTAAGGCGGGGAAGGGTGGCTACACCTTC. The rearrangement uses TRBV3-1 (or the pseudogene TRBV3-2) and TRBJ1-2; no firm D call. Between the trimmed V and J ends, which lost 4 bases and 7 bases, there was a span of 22 bases. Per germline, CDR1 LGHDT and CDR2 YNNKEL (reference sequence). There are 16 residues in the CDR3.

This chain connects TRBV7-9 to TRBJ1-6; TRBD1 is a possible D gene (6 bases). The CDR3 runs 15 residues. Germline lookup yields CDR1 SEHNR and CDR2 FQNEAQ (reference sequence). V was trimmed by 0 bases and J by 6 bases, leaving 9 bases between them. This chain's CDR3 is CASSLASGVNSPLHF. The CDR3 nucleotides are TGTGCCAGCAGCTTAGCGTCAGGGGTTAATTCACCCCTCCACTTT.

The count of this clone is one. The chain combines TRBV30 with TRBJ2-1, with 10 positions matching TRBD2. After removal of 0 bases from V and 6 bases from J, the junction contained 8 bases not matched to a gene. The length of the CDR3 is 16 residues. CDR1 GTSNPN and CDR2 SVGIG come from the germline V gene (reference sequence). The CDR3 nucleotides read TGTGCCTGGAGTGTACGTAGCGGGGGGTCTTTCAATGAGCAGTTCTTC. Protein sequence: CAWSVRSGGSFNEQFF.

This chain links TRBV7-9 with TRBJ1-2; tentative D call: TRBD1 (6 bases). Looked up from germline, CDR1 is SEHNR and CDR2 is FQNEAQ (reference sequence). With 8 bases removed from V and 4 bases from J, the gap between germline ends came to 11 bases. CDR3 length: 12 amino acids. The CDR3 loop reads CASFQGFYGYTF. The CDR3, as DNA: TGTGCCAGCTTCCAGGGGTTCTATGGCTACACCTTC.

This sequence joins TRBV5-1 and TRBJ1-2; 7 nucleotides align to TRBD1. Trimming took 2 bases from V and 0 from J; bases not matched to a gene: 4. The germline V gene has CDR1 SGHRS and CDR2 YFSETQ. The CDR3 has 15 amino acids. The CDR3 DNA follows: TGCGCCAGCAGCTTTGCGACAGGGACTAACTATGGCTACACCTTC. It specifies CASSFATGTNYGYTF.

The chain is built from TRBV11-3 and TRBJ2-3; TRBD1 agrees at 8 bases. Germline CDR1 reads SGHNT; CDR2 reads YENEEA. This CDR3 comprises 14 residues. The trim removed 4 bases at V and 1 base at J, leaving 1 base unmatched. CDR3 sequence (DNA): TGTGCCAGCAGCTCGGGACAGGGCACAGATACGCAGTATTTT. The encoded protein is CASSSGQGTDTQYF.

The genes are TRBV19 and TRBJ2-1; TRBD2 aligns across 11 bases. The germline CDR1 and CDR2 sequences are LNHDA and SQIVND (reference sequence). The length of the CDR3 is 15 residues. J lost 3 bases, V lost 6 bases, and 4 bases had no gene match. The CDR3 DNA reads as TGTGCCAGTAGCAGTAGCGGGGGGGGCTACAATGAGCAGTTCTTC. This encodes CASSSSGGGYNEQFF. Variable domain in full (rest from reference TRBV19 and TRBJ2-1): DGGITQSPKYLFRKEGQNVTLSCEQNLNHDAMYWYRQDPGQGLRLIYYSQIVNDFQKGDIAEGYSVSREKKESFPLTVTSAQKNPTAFYLCASSSSGGGYNEQFFGPGTRLTVL.

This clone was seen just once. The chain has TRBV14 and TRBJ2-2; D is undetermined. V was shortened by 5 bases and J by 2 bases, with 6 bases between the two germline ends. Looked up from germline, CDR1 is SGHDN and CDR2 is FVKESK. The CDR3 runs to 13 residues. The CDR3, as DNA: TGTGCCAGCAGCGGCAGTAACACCGGGGAGCTGTTTTTT. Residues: CASSGSNTGELFF.

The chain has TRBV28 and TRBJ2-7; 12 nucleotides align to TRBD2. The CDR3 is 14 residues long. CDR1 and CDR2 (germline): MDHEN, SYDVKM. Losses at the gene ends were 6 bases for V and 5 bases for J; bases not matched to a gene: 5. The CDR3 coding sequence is TGTGCCAGCAGGACGACTAGCGGGAGCGACGAGCAGTACTTC. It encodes CASRTTSGSDEQYF. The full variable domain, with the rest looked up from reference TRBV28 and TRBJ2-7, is DVKVTQSSRYLVKRTGEKVFLECVQDMDHENMFWYRQDPGLGLRLIYFSYDVKMKEKGDIPEGYSVSREKKERFSLILESASTNQTSMYLCASRTTSGSDEQYFGPGTRLTVT.

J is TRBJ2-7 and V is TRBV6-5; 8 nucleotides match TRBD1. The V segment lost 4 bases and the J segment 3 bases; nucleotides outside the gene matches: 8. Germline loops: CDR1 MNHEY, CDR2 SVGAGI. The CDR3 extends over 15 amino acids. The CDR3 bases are TGTGCCAGCAGTTTCCTGGACAGGGAAGGCTACGAGCAGTACTTC. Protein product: CASSFLDREGYEQYF.

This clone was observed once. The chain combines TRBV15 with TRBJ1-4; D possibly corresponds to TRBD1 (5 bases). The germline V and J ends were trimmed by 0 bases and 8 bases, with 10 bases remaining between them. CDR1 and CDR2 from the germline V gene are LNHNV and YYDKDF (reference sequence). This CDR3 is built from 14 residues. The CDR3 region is CATSREGPWEKLFF. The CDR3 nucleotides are TGTGCCACCAGCAGAGAGGGGCCCTGGGAAAAACTGTTTTTT. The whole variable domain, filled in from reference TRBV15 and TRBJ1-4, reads DAMVIQNPRYQVTQFGKPVTLSCSQTLNHNVMYWYQQKSSQAPKLLFHYYDKDFNNEADTPDNFQSRRPNTSFCFLDIRSPGLGDTAMYLCATSREGPWEKLFFGSGTQLSVL.

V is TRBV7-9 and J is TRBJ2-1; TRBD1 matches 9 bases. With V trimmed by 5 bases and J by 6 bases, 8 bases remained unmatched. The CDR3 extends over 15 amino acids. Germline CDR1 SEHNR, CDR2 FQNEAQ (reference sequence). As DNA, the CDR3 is TGTGCCAGCAGCCAAGGGACAGGGAACGGCAATGAGCAGTTCTTC. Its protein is CASSQGTGNGNEQFF.

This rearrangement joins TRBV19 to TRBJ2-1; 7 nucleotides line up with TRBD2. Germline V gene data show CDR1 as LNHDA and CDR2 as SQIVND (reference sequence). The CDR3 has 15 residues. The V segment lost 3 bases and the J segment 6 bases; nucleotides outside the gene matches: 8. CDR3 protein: CASSMGGRVANEQFF. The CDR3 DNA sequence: TGTGCCAGTAGTATGGGCGGGAGAGTGGCCAATGAGCAGTTCTTC.